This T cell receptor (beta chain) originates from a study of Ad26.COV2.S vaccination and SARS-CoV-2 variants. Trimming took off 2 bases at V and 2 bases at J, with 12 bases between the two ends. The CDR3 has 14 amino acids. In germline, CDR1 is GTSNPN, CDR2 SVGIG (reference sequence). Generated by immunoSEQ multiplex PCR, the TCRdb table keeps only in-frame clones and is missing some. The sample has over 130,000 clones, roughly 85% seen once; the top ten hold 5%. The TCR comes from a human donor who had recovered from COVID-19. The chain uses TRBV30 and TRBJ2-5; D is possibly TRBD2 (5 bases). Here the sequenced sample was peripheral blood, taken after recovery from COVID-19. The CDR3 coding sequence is TGTGCCTGGAGTATGGTGTCGGGACAAGAGACCCAGTACTTC. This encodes CAWSMVSGQETQYF.